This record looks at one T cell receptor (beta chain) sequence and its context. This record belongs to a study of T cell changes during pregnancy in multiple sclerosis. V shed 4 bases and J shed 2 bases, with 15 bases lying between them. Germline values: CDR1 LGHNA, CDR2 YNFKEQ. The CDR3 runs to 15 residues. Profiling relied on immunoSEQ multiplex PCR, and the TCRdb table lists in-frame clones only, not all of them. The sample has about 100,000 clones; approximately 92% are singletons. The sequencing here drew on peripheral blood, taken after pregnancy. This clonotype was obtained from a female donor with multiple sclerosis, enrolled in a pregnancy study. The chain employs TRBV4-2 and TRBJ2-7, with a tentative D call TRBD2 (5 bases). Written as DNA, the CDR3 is TGTGCCAGCAGCCGCCGCGCCCCCGGGACCTACGAGCAGTACTTC. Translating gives CASSRRAPGTYEQYF.